Below, 29 T cell receptor beta chains from the same sample are listed, as sequenced in a study of T cell responses to AZD1222 COVID-19 vaccine. Profiled with immunoSEQ multiplex PCR; TCRdb holds only in-frame clones, not every one. Of roughly 140,000 clones listed, 75% to 90% are singletons. The specimen comprised peripheral blood, sampled on day 0 of AZD1222 vaccination. The receptors come from an adult in good health.

V and J are TRBV19 and TRBJ1-5, with D perhaps matching TRBD1 (5 bases). The CDR3 runs 19 residues. Looked up from germline, CDR1 is LNHDA and CDR2 is SQIVND (reference sequence). V was cut by 0 bases and J by 0 bases, with 18 bases left in between. CDR3 region: CASSIDHWGDADSNQPQHF. The CDR3 nucleotides read TGTGCCAGTAGTATAGATCATTGGGGGGACGCCGATAGCAATCAGCCCCAGCATTTT.

The chain couples TRBV12-5 to TRBJ2-2; D may be TRBD2 (6 bases). Trimming shortened V by 5 bases and J by 2 bases, and 12 bases separated the two germline ends. The CDR3 runs to 15 residues. CDR1 LGHNT and CDR2 FRNRAP come from the germline V gene. CDR3 loop: CASGRGMGNTGELFF. DNA for the CDR3: TGTGCTAGTGGTCGGGGGATGGGAAACACCGGGGAGCTGTTTTTT.

This chain links TRBV7-8 with TRBJ2-7; no firm D call. The germline V gene encodes CDR1 SGHVS and CDR2 FQNEAQ. This CDR3 contains 12 residues. The V gene lost 5 bases and the J gene lost 5 bases, with 10 bases spanning the gap. The chain's CDR3 is CASSLRENEQYF. In DNA form, the CDR3 reads TGTGCCAGCAGCCTCCGTGAGAACGAGCAGTACTTC.

The chain recombines TRBV5-8 with TRBJ2-7, with D perhaps matching TRBD2 (5 bases). Germline V gene sequence: CDR1 SGHTS, CDR2 YDEGEE. Between the trimmed V and J ends, which lost 0 bases and 3 bases, there was a span of 10 bases. CDR3 length: 14 amino acids. The CDR3: CASSLGAGNYEQYF. The CDR3 DNA sequence: TGTGCCAGCAGCTTGGGGGCGGGCAACTACGAGCAGTACTTC.

V and J are TRBV5-5 and TRBJ2-5; a possible D gene is TRBD1 (5 bases). Trimming shortened V by 1 base and J by 0 bases, and 7 bases separated the two germline ends. CDR1 and CDR2 from the germline V gene are SGHKS and YYEKEE (reference sequence). This CDR3 contains 14 residues. The CDR3 region has the DNA TGTGCCAGCAGCTTGCCAGGGTACCAAGAGACCCAGTACTTC. Its translation is CASSLPGYQETQYF.

The V call is TRBV6-1, the J call TRBJ1-6, with D perhaps TRBD1 (5 bases). Trimming cost V 4 bases and J 15 bases, with 25 bases left between them. This CDR3 region has 16 residues. The germline V gene encodes CDR1 MNHNS and CDR2 SASEGT. CDR3 sequence: CASSGADSRGNLGLHF. The CDR3 nucleotides are TGTGCCAGCAGTGGAGCAGACAGCCGGGGTAATTTGGGCCTCCACTTT.

The chain uses TRBV9 and TRBJ2-1; 8 bases are a match to TRBD2. With 4 bases clipped from V and 5 bases from J, the junction kept 11 bases outside the gene matches. From germline, CDR1 is SGDLS and CDR2 YYNGEE. This CDR3 region has 16 residues. The DNA of the CDR3 is TGTGCCAGCAGCTCCCTGGGGGGAGCGGGGGACAATGAGCAGTTCTTC. It specifies CASSSLGGAGDNEQFF.

V is TRBV19 and J is TRBJ1-5, with D tentatively TRBD1 (6 bases). Germline V gene data show CDR1 as LNHDA and CDR2 as SQIVND (reference sequence). V was trimmed by 7 bases and J by 4 bases, leaving 14 bases between them. The CDR3 has 14 amino acids. The CDR3 nucleotides are TGTGCCAGTACTACCCAGGGGCTAAATCAGCCCCAGCATTTT. Protein: CASTTQGLNQPQHF.

This clone has just a few counts. The chain employs TRBV6-1 and TRBJ1-5; D is unresolved. V lost 11 bases to trimming and J lost 6 bases, with 17 bases between them. This CDR3 region has 13 residues. Per germline, CDR1 MNHNS and CDR2 SASEGT. CDR3 amino acids: CASSHNPSQPQHF. In DNA form, the CDR3 reads TGTGCCTCAAGTCACAATCCCAGTCAGCCCCAGCATTTT.

This chain uses TRBV6-5 with TRBJ1-2; 7 bases map to TRBD1. The CDR3 contains 12 residues. V was clipped by 9 bases and J by 4 bases; unmatched bases: 5. Looked up from germline, CDR1 is MNHEY and CDR2 is SVGAGI. The DNA for the CDR3 is TGTGCCAGTGGGACAGCTTCCTATGGCTACACCTTC. Translating it yields CASGTASYGYTF.

This clone has only a few counts. This sequence joins TRBV6-8 and TRBJ1-2; D unresolved. Trimming removed 10 bases from V and 6 bases from J, with 15 bases in between. The germline V gene encodes CDR1 MNHGY and CDR2 SAAAGT. The CDR3 totals 12 residues. CDR3 protein: CAIEVGKDGYTF. The CDR3 DNA follows: TGTGCCATCGAGGTGGGCAAGGATGGCTACACCTTC.

This clone was detected only once. This rearrangement joins TRBV7-3 to TRBJ2-1; D possibly corresponds to TRBD1 (6 bases). Trimming took 1 base from V and 6 from J, leaving 7 bases between them. Germline CDR1 SGHTA, CDR2 FQGTGA. The CDR3 totals 13 residues. The chain's CDR3 is CASSLIQGNEQFF. CDR3 DNA sequence: TGTGCCAGCAGCTTAATACAGGGCAATGAGCAGTTCTTC.

The rearrangement links TRBV19 to TRBJ1-5, with D unresolved. The CDR3 totals 15 residues. The germline V gene encodes CDR1 LNHDA and CDR2 SQIVND (reference sequence). Trimming left V 1 base short and J 4 bases short, with 11 bases between. CDR3 sequence reads: CASSIGVGSNQPQHF. CDR3 DNA sequence: TGTGCCAGTAGTATAGGGGTGGGCAGTAATCAGCCCCAGCATTTT.

This chain connects TRBV6-1 to TRBJ1-2; 8 positions agree with TRBD1. Looked up from germline, CDR1 is MNHNS and CDR2 is SASEGT. Trimming at V came to 0 bases and at J to 6 bases, leaving 9 bases not matched to a gene. This CDR3 is 16 amino acids long. The CDR3 is CASSEAGGDRRDGYTF. The CDR3 region has the DNA TGTGCCAGCAGTGAAGCGGGCGGGGACAGGCGGGATGGCTACACCTTC.

The rearrangement joins TRBV6-5 to TRBJ1-3; weak D call: TRBD1 (5 bases). In germline, CDR1 is MNHEY, CDR2 SVGAGI. The CDR3 has 15 amino acids. Trimming stripped 6 bases from V and 0 bases from J, with 12 bases between. Here the CDR3 reads CASRGTHRSGNTIYF. The CDR3 coding sequence is TGTGCCAGCAGGGGGACTCACCGCTCTGGAAACACCATATATTTT.

This chain uses TRBV5-1 with TRBJ2-1; unclear D gene. Germline loops: CDR1 SGHRS, CDR2 YFSETQ. CDR3 length: 12 amino acids. Trimming took 0 bases from V and 6 from J, leaving 4 bases between them. This chain's CDR3 is CASSLAFNEQFF. Written as DNA, the CDR3 is TGCGCCAGCAGCTTGGCCTTCAATGAGCAGTTCTTC.

This clone appeared a single time. This rearrangement joins TRBV27 to TRBJ2-1, with 11 bases lining up with TRBD2. Germline V gives CDR1 MNHEY, CDR2 SMNVEV (reference sequence). There are 15 residues in the CDR3. The trim removed 3 bases at V and 6 bases at J, leaving 4 bases unmatched. Written as DNA, the CDR3 is TGTGCCAGCAGTTTCCTCGGGACTAGCGGCAATGAGCAGTTCTTC. This codes for CASSFLGTSGNEQFF.

The gene calls are TRBV27 and TRBJ1-6; 8 positions agree with TRBD1. The trim removed 3 bases at V and 3 bases at J, leaving 1 base unmatched. The CDR3 is 15 amino acids. From germline, CDR1 is MNHEY and CDR2 SMNVEV (reference sequence). CDR3 residues: CASSFGTGYNSPLHF. The DNA for the CDR3 is TGTGCCAGCAGTTTTGGGACAGGCTATAATTCACCCCTCCACTTT.

The chain employs TRBV3-1 (or the pseudogene TRBV3-2) and TRBJ2-7, with D unresolved. V was shortened by 3 bases and J by 6 bases, with 12 bases between the two germline ends. CDR1 LGHDT and CDR2 YNNKEL come from the germline V gene (reference sequence). This CDR3 is built from 13 residues. CDR3 sequence: CASSQILVGEQYF. In DNA, the CDR3 is TGTGCCAGCAGCCAGATCTTAGTTGGCGAGCAGTACTTC.

The table lists this clone with a count of one. The chain couples TRBV21-1 to TRBJ1-6; the D call in the table, TRBD1, was not verified against the DNA. TRBV21-1 is a pseudogene locus. The CDR3 consists of 14 residues. The CDR3 sequence: CASTKGQYNSPLHF. In DNA, the CDR3 is TGTGCCAGCACCAAGGGGCAGTATAATTCACCCCTCCACTTT.

V is TRBV5-1 and J is TRBJ2-1; D is undetermined. Germline V gene data show CDR1 as SGHRS and CDR2 as YFSETQ. The CDR3 length is 13 residues. V lost 0 bases to trimming and J lost 10 bases, with 11 bases between them. The chain's CDR3 is CASSLVGRDEQFF. The CDR3 nucleotides are TGCGCCAGCAGCTTGGTTGGACGCGACGAGCAGTTCTTC.

This clone was counted once. The chain joins TRBV4-1 to TRBJ1-5; 11 bases are a match to TRBD1. The length of the CDR3 is 15 residues. Germline CDR1 MGHRA, CDR2 YSYEKL. J was trimmed by 7 bases and V by 4 bases; bases with no gene match: 6. The CDR3 DNA reads TGCGCCAGCAGCCTCGGACAGGGGGCTCGGCAGCCCCAGCATTTT. This translates into CASSLGQGARQPQHF.

The chain has TRBV6-2 or TRBV6-3 and TRBJ1-5; D not certain. Trimming pared 0 bases from V and 12 bases from J, leaving 9 bases between. Germline V gene data show CDR1 as MNHEY and CDR2 as SVGEGT. This CDR3 has 12 amino acids. CDR3 residues: CASSYSGFGQHF. DNA for the CDR3: TGTGCCAGCAGTTACTCTGGGTTTGGCCAGCATTTT.

This sequence joins TRBV7-7 and TRBJ1-1; D gene unclear. The CDR3 sequence is 13 residues long. V was shortened by 5 bases and J by 0 bases, with 7 bases between the two germline ends. Germline V gene data show CDR1 as SSHAT and CDR2 as FNYEAQ (reference sequence). This CDR3 is CASSRDLNTEAFF. In DNA, the CDR3 is TGTGCCAGCAGCCGCGACTTGAACACTGAAGCTTTCTTT.

Only one count was recorded for this clone. This chain joins TRBV5-1 and TRBJ1-6, with 8 bases aligning to TRBD1. The V gene's germline CDR1 is SGHRS and CDR2 YFSETQ. The trim removed 5 bases at V and 5 bases at J, leaving 0 bases unmatched. The CDR3 covers 13 residues. The CDR3: CASRDRDNSPLHF. As DNA, the CDR3 is TGCGCCAGCAGGGACAGGGATAATTCACCCCTCCACTTT.

The V gene is TRBV18, the J gene TRBJ2-3, with D perhaps matching TRBD2 (6 bases). The CDR3 totals 14 residues. Between the trimmed V and J ends, which lost 3 bases and 3 bases, there was a span of 10 bases. CDR1 is KGHSH, CDR2 LQKENI, per germline. Here the CDR3 DNA reads TGTGCCAGCTCACCGCAGGGAGGAACAGATACGCAGTATTTT. It codes for CASSPQGGTDTQYF.

V and J are TRBV6-4 and TRBJ2-1, with TRBD2 identical over 12 bases. Germline assignment: CDR1 MRHNA and CDR2 SNTAGT. With 5 bases clipped from V and 5 bases from J, the junction kept 4 bases outside the gene matches. The CDR3 is 15 amino acids. In DNA, the CDR3 is TGTGCCAGCAGTCCCGGACTAGCGGGGAACAATGAGCAGTTCTTC. It yields the protein CASSPGLAGNNEQFF.

This chain connects TRBV18 to TRBJ1-5, with 9 positions matching TRBD1. J was trimmed by 4 bases and V by 3 bases; bases with no gene match: 1. Germline lookup yields CDR1 KGHSH and CDR2 LQKENI. The CDR3 has 14 residues. CDR3 in amino acids: CASSPGTGNQPQHF. The CDR3 DNA reads TGTGCCAGCTCACCTGGGACAGGGAATCAGCCCCAGCATTTT.

V is TRBV14 and J is TRBJ2-7; no reliable D call. The V end lost 1 base, the J end lost 3 bases, and 13 bases lay between the germline ends. In germline, CDR1 is SGHDN, CDR2 FVKESK. The length of the CDR3 is 15 residues. The CDR3, as DNA: TGTGCCAGCAGCCAAGCCAAGTATAGGAGCTACGAGCAGTACTTC. Its protein is CASSQAKYRSYEQYF.